The rows below give T cell receptor beta chains drawn from one sample of a study of blood T cell repertoires in COVID-19. The assay was immunoSEQ multiplex PCR, and TCRdb's table has in-frame clones only and misses some. The repertoire has tens of thousands of clones, 88% of them found once; the top ten carry around 3.2%. The sample taken for sequencing was peripheral blood. These receptors all come from a human donor in a cohort sampled during active COVID-19. CDR3s include the opening cysteine and the closing phenylalanine or tryptophan. Each record gives: clone size, D gene, J gene, V gene, CDR3 DNA, CDR3 protein. The D gene is left open where the match is weak. Expanded clones are given a class, and other clones once, few, many or no size at all.

-,TRBD1,TRBJ1-1,TRBV30,TGTGCCTGGAGGGGACAGGGTAACACTGAAGCTTTCTTT,CAWRGQGNTEAFF
-,-,TRBJ2-6,TRBV3-1/TRBV3-2,TGTGCCAGCAGCCAAGATTGGGGGACTTCTGGGGCCAACGTCCTGACTTTC,CASSQDWGTSGANVLTF
-,-,TRBJ2-3,TRBV18,TGTGCCAGCTCACCACTGTGGGAGGGGGGGTGGACAGATACGCAGTATTTT,CASSPLWEGGWTDTQYF
-,-,TRBJ2-5,TRBV12-5,TGTGCTAGTGGCCGGCGTACAGGGACAGAGACCCAGTACTTC,CASGRRTGTETQYF
-,TRBD1,TRBJ1-5,TRBV18,TGTGCCAGCTCACCCTCAGGACAGGGAGGCAATCAGCCCCAGCATTTT,CASSPSGQGGNQPQHF
-,TRBD1,TRBJ2-7,TRBV5-1,TGCGCCAGCAGCGGAACAGGGGGATCCTACGAGCAGTACTTC,CASSGTGGSYEQYF
few,TRBD2,TRBJ2-2,TRBV5-4,TGTGCCAGCAGCGAGGGACTAGCATCCACCGGGGAGCTGTTTTTT,CASSEGLASTGELFF
-,-,TRBJ2-3,TRBV4-1,TGCGCCAGCAGCCACCCCCTCGCCCAGTCAGATACGCAGTATTTT,CASSHPLAQSDTQYF
-,TRBD1,TRBJ2-2,TRBV6-1,TGTGCCAGCAGTGCAACGGGACAGGGGGCGGGAGGCACCGGGGAGCTGTTTTTT,CASSATGQGAGGTGELFF
-,-,TRBJ2-1,TRBV19,TGTGCCAGTACCAACACCCACAATGAGCAGTTCTTC,CASTNTHNEQFF
-,-,TRBJ1-5,TRBV20-1,TGCAGTGCTCCAGACAGTTCTCTCCAGCATTTT,CSAPDSSLQHF
-,TRBD2,TRBJ2-1,TRBV19,TGTGCCAGTAGTAACCTCGGACTAGCGGGCCGTTACAATGAGCAGTTCTTC,CASSNLGLAGRYNEQFF
-,-,TRBJ2-7,TRBV7-2,TGTGCCAGCAGCTCGACAGCCACAGGTCCATACTACGAGCAGTACTTC,CASSSTATGPYYEQYF
-,-,TRBJ2-7,TRBV6-5,TGTGCCAGCGACAGGTCCTCCTACGAGCAGTACTTC,CASDRSSYEQYF
few,TRBD2,TRBJ2-5,TRBV20-1,TGCAGTGGACTAGCCCGAGAGACCCAGTACTTC,CSGLARETQYF
-,-,TRBJ1-2,TRBV28,TGTGCCAGCAGTTCCCCCTCCCAGGGAAGGGGAAGTGGCTACACCTTC,CASSSPSQGRGSGYTF
-,-,TRBJ1-4,TRBV29-1,TGCAGCGTTGGCCTCAGGGTCAACGGAAAACTGTTTTTT,CSVGLRVNGKLFF
-,-,TRBJ2-3,TRBV2,TGTGCCAGCCGAGAACGATACACAGATACGCAGTATTTT,CASRERYTDTQYF
-,TRBD1,TRBJ2-2,TRBV13,TGTGCCAGCAGCCGAGGGACAGGGTTTGTCGGGGAGCTGTTTTTT,CASSRGTGFVGELFF
once,TRBD1,TRBJ1-2,TRBV14,TGTGCCAGCAGCCGCAGGGGGCTTGAAGGCCCCACCTTC,CASSRRGLEGPTF
-,TRBD1,TRBJ1-2,TRBV7-8,TGTGCCAGCAGCCGACAGGGCTATGGCTACACCTTC,CASSRQGYGYTF
-,-,TRBJ1-2,TRBV20-1,TGCAGTGCCAGAGTAGACTATGGCTACACCTTC,CSARVDYGYTF
-,TRBD1,TRBJ2-1,TRBV5-1,TGCGCCAGCAGCTTGGGGGACAGCTCCTACAATGAGCAGTTCTTC,CASSLGDSSYNEQFF
-,-,TRBJ2-7,TRBV4-1,TGCGCCAGCAGCCCCGGGGAAGAGCAGTACTTC,CASSPGEEQYF